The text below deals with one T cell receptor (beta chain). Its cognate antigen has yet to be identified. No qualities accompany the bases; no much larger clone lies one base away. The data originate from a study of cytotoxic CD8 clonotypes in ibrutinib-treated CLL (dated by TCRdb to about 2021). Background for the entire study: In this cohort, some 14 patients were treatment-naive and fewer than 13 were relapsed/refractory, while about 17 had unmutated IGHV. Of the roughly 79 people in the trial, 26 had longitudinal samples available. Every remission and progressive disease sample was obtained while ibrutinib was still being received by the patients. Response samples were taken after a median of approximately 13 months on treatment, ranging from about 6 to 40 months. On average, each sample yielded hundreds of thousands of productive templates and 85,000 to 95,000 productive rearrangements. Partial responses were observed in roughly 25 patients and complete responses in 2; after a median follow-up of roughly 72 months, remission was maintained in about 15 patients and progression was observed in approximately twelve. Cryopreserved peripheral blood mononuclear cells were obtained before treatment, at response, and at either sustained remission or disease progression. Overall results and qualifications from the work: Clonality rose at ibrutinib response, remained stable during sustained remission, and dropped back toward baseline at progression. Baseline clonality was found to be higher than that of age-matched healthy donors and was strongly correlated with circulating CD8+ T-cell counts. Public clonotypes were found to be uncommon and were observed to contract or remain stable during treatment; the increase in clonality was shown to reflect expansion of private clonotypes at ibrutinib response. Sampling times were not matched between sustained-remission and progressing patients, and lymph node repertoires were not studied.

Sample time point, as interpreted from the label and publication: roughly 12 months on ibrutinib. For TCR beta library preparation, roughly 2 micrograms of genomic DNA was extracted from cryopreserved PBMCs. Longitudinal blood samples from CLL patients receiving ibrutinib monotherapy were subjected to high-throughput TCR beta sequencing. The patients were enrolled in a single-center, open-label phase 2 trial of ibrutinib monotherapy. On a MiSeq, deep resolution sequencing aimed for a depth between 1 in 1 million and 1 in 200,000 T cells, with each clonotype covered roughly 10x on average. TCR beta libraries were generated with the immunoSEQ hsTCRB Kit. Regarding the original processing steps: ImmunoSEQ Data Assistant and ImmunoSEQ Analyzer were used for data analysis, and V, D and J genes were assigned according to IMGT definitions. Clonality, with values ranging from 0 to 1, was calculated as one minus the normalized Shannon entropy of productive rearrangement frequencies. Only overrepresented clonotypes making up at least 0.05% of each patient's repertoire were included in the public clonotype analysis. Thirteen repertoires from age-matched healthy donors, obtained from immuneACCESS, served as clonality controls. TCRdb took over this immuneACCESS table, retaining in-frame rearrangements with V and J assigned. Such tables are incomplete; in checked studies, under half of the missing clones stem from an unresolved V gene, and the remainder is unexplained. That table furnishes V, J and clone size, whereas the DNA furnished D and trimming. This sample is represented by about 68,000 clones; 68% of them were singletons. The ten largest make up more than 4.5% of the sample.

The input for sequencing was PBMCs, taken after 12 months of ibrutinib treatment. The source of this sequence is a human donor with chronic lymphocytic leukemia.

The sequenced DNA is TGTGCCAGCAGCCGTCGACAGGGTCGAGAGACCCAGTACTTC. Protein translation: CASSRRQGRETQYF. The rearranged chain carries TRBV14 and TRBJ2-5, with 7 bases matching TRBD1. The CDR3, from cysteine to phenylalanine, totals 14 residues. The read is trimmed to its CDR3 DNA, 42 bases read in frame from base 1. According to the germline V gene, CDR1 reads SGHDN and CDR2 reads FVKESK. The V end gives up 4 bases and the J end 4 bases, leaving 6 bases in the junction not matched to a gene.